This TCR beta chain was captured by sequencing in a study of blood T cell repertoires in COVID-19. The repertoire was sequenced with immunoSEQ multiplex PCR; TCRdb's copy has only in-frame clones and lacks some. The data contain 100,000 to 120,000 clones, less than 75% of them singletons. CDR1 is SNHLY and CDR2 is FYNNEI in the germline V gene. This CDR3 comprises 18 residues. Trimming left V 8 bases short and J 0 bases short, with 23 bases between. The sequence was collected from a woman between 55 and 75 years old with acute or convalescent COVID-19. The chain combines TRBV2 with TRBJ1-5; D possibly corresponds to TRBD1 (5 bases). The sequenced sample consisted of peripheral blood. The CDR3 loop reads CASDRVGREDYSNQPQHF. As DNA, the CDR3 is TGTGCCAGCGATAGGGTGGGCAGGGAGGATTATAGCAATCAGCCCCAGCATTTT. Full variable domain (outside the CDR3, taken from reference TRBV2 and TRBJ1-5): EPEVTQTPSHQVTQMGQEVILRCVPISNHLYFYWYRQILGQKVEFLVSFYNNEISEKSEIFDDQFSVERPDGSNFTLKIRSTKLEDSAMYFCASDRVGREDYSNQPQHFGDGTRLSIL.